The 4 T cell receptor beta chains below all came from one sample that was sequenced in a study of T-cell reconstitution after alpha-beta-depleted transplantation in children. Unique molecular identifiers featured in how the TCRbeta library was prepared. TCRdb reprocessed the PCR reads via MiXCR and lists one record per CDR3 protein. The sample lists about 350,000 distinct CDR3 sequences, 13% occurring once. Material: PBMCs, obtained from the stem cell graft. Receptors were obtained from a human donor who donated a stem cell graft to a child with Fanconi anemia.

The V gene is TRBV4-2, the J gene TRBJ2-1; possible D gene TRBD2, 7 bases. This CDR3 is built from 15 residues. Germline CDR1 and CDR2: LGHNA and YNFKEQ. V dropped 4 bases and J dropped 8 bases, with 18 bases sitting between them. This CDR3 reads CASSRRRGGGDEQFF. For the CDR3, the DNA is TGTGCCAGCAGCCGACGGAGGGGGGGTGGCGATGAGCAGTTCTTC.

This rearrangement joins TRBV6-5 to TRBJ1-5, with 7 positions matching TRBD1. V lost 7 bases and J lost 5; bases outside the gene matches: 8. The V gene's germline CDR1 is MNHEY and CDR2 SVGAGI. The CDR3 runs to 14 residues. CDR3 in DNA: TGTGCCAGCACTAAACCTACAGGGGATCAGCCCCAGCATTTT. Its protein product is CASTKPTGDQPQHF.

This clonotype was detected ten times or more. The chain couples TRBV5-5 to TRBJ2-1; D gene ambiguous. This CDR3 spans 14 amino acids. Germline CDR1 and CDR2: SGHKS and YYEKEE (reference sequence). V lost 1 base to trimming and J lost 5 bases, with 10 bases between them. The CDR3 protein is CASSLRVRDNEQFF. CDR3 in DNA: TGTGCCAGCAGCTTGCGGGTTCGAGACAATGAGCAGTTCTTC.

This clonotype occurred a few times. The rearrangement joins TRBV2 to TRBJ1-1; tentative D call: TRBD1 (5 bases). CDR1 and CDR2 (germline): SNHLY, FYNNEI. CDR3 length equals 14 residues. The V gene lost 10 bases and the J gene lost 1 base, with 16 bases spanning the gap. The CDR3 loop reads CATGTRTGNTEAFF. For the CDR3, the DNA is TGTGCCACCGGGACGCGGACGGGGAACACTGAAGCTTTCTTT.